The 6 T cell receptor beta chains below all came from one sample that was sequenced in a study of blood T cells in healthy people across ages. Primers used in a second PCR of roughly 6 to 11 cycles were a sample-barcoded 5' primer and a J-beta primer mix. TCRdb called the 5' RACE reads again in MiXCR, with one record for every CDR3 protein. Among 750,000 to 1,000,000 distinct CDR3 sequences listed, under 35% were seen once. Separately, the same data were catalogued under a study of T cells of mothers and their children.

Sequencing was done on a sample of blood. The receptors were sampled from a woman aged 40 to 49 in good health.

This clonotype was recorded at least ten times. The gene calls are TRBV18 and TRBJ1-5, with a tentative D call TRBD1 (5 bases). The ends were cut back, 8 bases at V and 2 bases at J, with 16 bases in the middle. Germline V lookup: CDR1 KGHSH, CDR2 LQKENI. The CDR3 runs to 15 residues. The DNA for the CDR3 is TGTGCCAGCAGCCCTCGGGGCGTCGGCAATCAGCCCCAGCATTTT. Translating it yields CASSPRGVGNQPQHF.

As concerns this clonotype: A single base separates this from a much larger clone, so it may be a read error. In nucleotides, the CDR3 is TGCAGTGCTGCGGGAGGTGAGCGACAAGGACTGGTAAACGCTGAAGCTTTCTTT. It encodes CSAAGGERQGLVNAEAFF. The V and J genes are TRBV20-1 and TRBJ1-1; no clear D. V was pared by 5 bases and J by 6 bases, with 31 bases between. Germline V gene data show CDR1 as DFQATT and CDR2 as SNEGSKA (reference sequence). The CDR3 sequence is 18 residues long.

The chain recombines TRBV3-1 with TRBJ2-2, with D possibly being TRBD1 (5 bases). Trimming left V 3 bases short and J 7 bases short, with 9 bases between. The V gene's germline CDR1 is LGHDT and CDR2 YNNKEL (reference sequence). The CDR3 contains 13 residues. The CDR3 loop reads CASSQSGIGELFF. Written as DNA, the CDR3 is TGTGCCAGCAGCCAGTCAGGGATCGGGGAGCTGTTTTTT.

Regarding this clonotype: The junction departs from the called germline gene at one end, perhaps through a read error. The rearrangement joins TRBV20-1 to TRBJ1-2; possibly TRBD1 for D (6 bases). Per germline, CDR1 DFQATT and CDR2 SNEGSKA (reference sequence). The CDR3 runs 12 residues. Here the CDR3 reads CGARSRGYGYTF. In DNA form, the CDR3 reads TGCGGTGCTAGGAGCAGGGGATATGGCTACACCTTC.

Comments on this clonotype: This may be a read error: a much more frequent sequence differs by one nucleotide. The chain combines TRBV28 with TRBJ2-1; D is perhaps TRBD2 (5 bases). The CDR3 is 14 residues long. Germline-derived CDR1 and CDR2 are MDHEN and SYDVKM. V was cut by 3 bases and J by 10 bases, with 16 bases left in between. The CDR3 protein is CASSLRALNHEQFF. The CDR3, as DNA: TGTGCCAGCAGTTTGAGGGCCTTAAACCACGAGCAGTTCTTC. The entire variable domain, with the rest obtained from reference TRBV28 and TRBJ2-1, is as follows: DVKVTQSSRYLVKRTGEKVFLECVQDMDHENMFWYRQDPGLGLRLIYFSYDVKMKEKGDIPEGYSVSREKKERFSLILESASTNQTSMYLCASSLRALNHEQFFGPGTRLTVL.

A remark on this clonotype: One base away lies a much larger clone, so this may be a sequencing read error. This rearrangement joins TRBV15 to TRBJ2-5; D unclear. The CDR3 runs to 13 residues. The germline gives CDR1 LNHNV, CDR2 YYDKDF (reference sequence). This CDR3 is CVTSRTTSETQYF. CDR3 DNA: TGTGTCACCAGCAGAACAACCTCAGAGACCCAGTACTTC.